This TCR beta chain was sequenced during a study of cytomegalovirus exposure and HLA in healthy donors. Study conclusions and caveats: Trimming of TCR beta V- and J-genes showed a link, identified in a later analysis, to a missense DCLRE1C variant. Reports credit the classifier with highly specific, highly sensitive diagnosis of cytomegalovirus status. V segments that were indistinguishable, TRBV6-2 and TRBV6-3 among them, were omitted from analysis.

V shed 4 bases, J shed 3 bases, and the junction held 4 bases outside the gene matches. CDR3 length: 15 residues. Per germline, CDR1 SGHTA and CDR2 FQGNSA. The PCR made use of 60 Vbeta and 13 Jbeta primers. Data came from immunoSEQ multiplex PCR; TCRdb stores just in-frame clones and leaves some out. The sample table sets out 100,000 to 150,000 clones. Note on this clone: The antigen is undetermined.

The sequence derives from a man younger than 35 in good health and CMV-seronegative. The chain is built from TRBV7-2 and TRBJ2-1; 9 positions agree with TRBD2. The sample comprised PBMCs. In DNA form, the CDR3 reads TGTGCCAGCAGCTATCTAGCGGGAAACTACAATGAGCAGTTCTTC. Its translation is CASSYLAGNYNEQFF.